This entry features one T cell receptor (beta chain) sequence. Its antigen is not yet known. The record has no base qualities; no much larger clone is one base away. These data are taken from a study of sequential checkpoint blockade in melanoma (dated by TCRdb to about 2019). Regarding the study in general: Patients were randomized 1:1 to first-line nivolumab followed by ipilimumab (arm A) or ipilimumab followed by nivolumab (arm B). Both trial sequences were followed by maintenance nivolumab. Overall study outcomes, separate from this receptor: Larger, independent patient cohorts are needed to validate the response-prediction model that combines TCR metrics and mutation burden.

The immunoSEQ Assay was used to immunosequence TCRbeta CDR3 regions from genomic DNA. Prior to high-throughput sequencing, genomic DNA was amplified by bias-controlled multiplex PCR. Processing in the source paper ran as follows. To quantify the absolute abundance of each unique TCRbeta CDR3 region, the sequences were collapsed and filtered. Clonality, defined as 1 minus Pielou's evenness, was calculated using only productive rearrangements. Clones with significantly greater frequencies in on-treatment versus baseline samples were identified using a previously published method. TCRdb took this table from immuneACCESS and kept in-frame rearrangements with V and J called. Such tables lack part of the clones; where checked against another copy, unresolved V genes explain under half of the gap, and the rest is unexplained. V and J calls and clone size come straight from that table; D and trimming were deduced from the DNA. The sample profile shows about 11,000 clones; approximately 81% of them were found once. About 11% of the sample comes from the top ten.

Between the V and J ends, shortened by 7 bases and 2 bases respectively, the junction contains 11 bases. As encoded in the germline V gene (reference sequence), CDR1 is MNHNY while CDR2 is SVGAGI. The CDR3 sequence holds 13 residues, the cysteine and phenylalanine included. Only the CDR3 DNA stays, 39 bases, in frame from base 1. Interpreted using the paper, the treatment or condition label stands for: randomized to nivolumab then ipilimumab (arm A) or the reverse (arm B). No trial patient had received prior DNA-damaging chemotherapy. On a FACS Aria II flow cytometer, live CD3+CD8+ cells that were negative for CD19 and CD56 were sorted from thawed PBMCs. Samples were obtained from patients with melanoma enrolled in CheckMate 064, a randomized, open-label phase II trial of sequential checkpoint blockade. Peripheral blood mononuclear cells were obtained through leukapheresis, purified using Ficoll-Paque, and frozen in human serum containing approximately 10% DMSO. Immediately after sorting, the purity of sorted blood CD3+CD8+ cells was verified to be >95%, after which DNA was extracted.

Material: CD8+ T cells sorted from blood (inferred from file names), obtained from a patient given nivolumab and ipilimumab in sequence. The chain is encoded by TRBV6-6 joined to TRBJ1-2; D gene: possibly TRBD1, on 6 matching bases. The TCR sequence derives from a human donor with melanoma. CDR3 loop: CASTIDRNYGYTF. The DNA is TGTGCCAGCACAATAGACAGGAACTATGGCTACACCTTC.